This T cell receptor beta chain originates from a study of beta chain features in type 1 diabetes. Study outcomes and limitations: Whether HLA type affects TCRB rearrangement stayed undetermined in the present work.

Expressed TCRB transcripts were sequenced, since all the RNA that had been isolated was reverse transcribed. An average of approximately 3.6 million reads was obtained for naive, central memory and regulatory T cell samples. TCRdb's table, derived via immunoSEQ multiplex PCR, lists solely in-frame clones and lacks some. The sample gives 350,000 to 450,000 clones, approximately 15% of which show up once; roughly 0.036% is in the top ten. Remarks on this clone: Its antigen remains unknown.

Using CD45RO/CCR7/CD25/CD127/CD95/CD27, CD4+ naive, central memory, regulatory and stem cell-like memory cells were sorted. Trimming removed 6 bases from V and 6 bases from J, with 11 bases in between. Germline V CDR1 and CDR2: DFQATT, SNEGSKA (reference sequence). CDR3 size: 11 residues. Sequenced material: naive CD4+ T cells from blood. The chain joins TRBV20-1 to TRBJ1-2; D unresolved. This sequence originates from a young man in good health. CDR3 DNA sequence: TGCAGTGCCCCGTCGGGGAATGGCTACACCTTC. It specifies CSAPSGNGYTF.